Following are 10 T cell receptor beta chains from one sample sequenced in a study of cytomegalovirus exposure and HLA in healthy donors. Primers: 60 Vbeta forward and 13 Jbeta reverse. Sequencing used immunoSEQ multiplex PCR; TCRdb keeps in-frame clones, though not all of them. This table holds about 190,000 clones, about 77% found once. Sequenced material: PBMCs. The source is a woman in her twenties or thirties in good health and CMV-seropositive.

The chain recombines TRBV9 with TRBJ1-2; 7 nucleotides match TRBD1. After removal of 3 bases from V and 5 bases from J, the junction contained 7 bases not matched to a gene. The CDR3 loop spans 14 amino acids. Per the germline V gene, CDR1 is SGDLS and CDR2 is YYNGEE. The DNA of the CDR3 is TGTGCCAGCAGCGGAAGGACAGGCCAGTATGGCTACACCTTC. Encoded protein: CASSGRTGQYGYTF. The whole variable domain, filled in from reference TRBV9 and TRBJ1-2, reads DSGVTQTPKHLITATGQRVTLRCSPRSGDLSVYWYQQSLDQGLQFLIQYYNGEERAKGNILERFSAQQFPDLHSELNLSSLELGDSALYFCASSGRTGQYGYTFGSGTRLTVV.

The J gene is TRBJ2-7, the V gene TRBV4-3; TRBD2 matches 8 bases. The germline CDR1 and CDR2 sequences are LGHNA and YSLEER. V shed 3 bases and J 6 bases; nucleotides not matched to a gene: 10. The CDR3 is 15 amino acids. CDR3 protein: CASSQLAGLASEQYF. The CDR3 DNA is TGCGCCAGCAGCCAGTTAGCAGGACTAGCAAGCGAGCAGTACTTC.

This CDR3 reads CASSPGGDTEAFF. Here the CDR3 DNA reads TGCGCCAGCAGCCCCGGCGGGGACACTGAAGCTTTCTTT. This sequence joins TRBV5-1 and TRBJ1-1; the D is unclear. This CDR3 has 13 amino acids. Germline V lookup: CDR1 SGHRS, CDR2 YFSETQ. V lost 4 bases and J 3 bases, leaving 10 bases between the germline ends.

This chain joins TRBV19 and TRBJ1-1, with 8 bases identical to TRBD1. The germline V gene encodes CDR1 LNHDA and CDR2 SQIVND (reference sequence). The CDR3 loop spans 15 amino acids. Trimming cost V 4 bases and J 3 bases; bases outside gene matches: 7. The CDR3 nucleotides read TGTGCCAGTAGTACCCAGGGGGCTAGGGACACTGAAGCTTTCTTT. Amino acid sequence: CASSTQGARDTEAFF.

The J gene is TRBJ2-4, the V gene TRBV28; perhaps TRBD1 as D (6 bases). Trimming took off 5 bases at V and 8 bases at J, with 22 bases between the two ends. The CDR3 has 16 amino acids. CDR1 MDHEN and CDR2 SYDVKM come from the germline V gene. The DNA for the CDR3 is TGTGCCAGCAGTGACGTGAGGGGGAGTATCGGGGACATTCAGTACTTC. Its translation is CASSDVRGSIGDIQYF.

The gene calls are TRBV6-5 and TRBJ2-2, with TRBD2 identical over 8 bases. V was clipped by 4 bases and J by 6 bases; unmatched bases: 7. The germline gives CDR1 MNHEY, CDR2 SVGAGI. The CDR3 runs 15 residues. CDR3 protein: CASSSSGRMAGELFF. In nucleotides, the CDR3 is TGTGCCAGCAGTTCCAGCGGGAGAATGGCCGGGGAGCTGTTTTTT.

The chain is built from TRBV28 and TRBJ2-7, with unresolved D. V dropped 4 bases and J dropped 5 bases, with 6 bases sitting between them. The CDR3 sequence is 11 residues long. Germline values: CDR1 MDHEN, CDR2 SYDVKM. The CDR3 DNA reads TGTGCCAGCAGTTCGACTCACGAGCAGTACTTC. This gives the protein CASSSTHEQYF.

This chain joins TRBV9 and TRBJ2-2; a weak D match, TRBD2 (5 bases). CDR3 length equals 14 residues. Trimming removed 0 bases at V and 6 bases at J, with 9 bases between. Germline assignment: CDR1 SGDLS and CDR2 YYNGEE. The CDR3 bases are TGTGCCAGCAGCGTAGCGTCGGAGGCCGGGGAGCTGTTTTTT. It yields the protein CASSVASEAGELFF.

V and J are TRBV2 and TRBJ1-5; 8 positions agree with TRBD1. The CDR3 has 15 amino acids. From germline, CDR1 is SNHLY and CDR2 FYNNEI. Germline trimming cut 6 bases from V and 1 base from J; bases unmatched to any gene: 5. CDR3 DNA: TGTGCCAGCAGCGGGACAGGTCTCAGCAATCAGCCCCAGCATTTT. It specifies CASSGTGLSNQPQHF.

The V gene is TRBV28, the J gene TRBJ1-2, with TRBD1 matching 7 bases. Trimming took 4 bases from V and 7 from J; bases not matched to a gene: 6. The germline CDR1 and CDR2 sequences are MDHEN and SYDVKM. This CDR3 region has 13 residues. As DNA, the CDR3 is TGTGCCAGCAGTTACACAGGGGCGGGTGGCTACACCTTC. Its translation is CASSYTGAGGYTF.